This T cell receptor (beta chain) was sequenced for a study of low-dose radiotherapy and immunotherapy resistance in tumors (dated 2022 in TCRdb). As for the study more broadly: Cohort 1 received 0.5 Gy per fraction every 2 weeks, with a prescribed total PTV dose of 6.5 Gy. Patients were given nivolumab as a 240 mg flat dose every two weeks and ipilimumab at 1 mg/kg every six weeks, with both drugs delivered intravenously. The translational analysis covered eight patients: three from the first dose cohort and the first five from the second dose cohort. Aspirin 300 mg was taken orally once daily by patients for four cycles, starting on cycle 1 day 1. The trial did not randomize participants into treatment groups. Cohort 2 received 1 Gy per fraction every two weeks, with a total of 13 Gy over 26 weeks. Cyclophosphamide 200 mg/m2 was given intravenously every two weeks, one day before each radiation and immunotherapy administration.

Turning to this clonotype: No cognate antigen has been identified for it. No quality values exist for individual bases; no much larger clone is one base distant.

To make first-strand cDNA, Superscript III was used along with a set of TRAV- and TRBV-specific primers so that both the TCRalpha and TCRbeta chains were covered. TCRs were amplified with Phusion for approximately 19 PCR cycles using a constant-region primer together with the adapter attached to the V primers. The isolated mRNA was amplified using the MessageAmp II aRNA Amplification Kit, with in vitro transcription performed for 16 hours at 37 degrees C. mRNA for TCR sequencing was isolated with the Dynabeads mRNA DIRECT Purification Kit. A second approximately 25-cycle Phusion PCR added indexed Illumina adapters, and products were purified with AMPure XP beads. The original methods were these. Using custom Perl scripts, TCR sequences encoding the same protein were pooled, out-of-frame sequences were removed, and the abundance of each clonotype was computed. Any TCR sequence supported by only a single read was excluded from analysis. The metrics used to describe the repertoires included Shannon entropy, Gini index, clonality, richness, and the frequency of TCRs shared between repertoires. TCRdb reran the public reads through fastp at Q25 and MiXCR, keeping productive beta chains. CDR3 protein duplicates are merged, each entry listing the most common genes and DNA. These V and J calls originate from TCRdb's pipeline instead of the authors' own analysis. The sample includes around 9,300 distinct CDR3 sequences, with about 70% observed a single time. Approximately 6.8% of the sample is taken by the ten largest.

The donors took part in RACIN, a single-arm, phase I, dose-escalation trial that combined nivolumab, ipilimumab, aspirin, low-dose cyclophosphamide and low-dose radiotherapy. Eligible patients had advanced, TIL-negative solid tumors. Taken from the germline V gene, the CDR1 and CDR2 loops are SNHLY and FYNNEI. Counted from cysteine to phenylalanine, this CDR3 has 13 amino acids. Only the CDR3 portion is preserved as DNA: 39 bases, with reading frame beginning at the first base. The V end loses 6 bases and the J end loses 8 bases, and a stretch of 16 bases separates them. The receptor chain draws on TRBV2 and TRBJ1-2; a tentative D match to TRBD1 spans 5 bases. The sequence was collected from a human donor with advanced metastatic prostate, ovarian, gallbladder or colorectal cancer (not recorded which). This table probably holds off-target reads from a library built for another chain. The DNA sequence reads TGTGCCAGCAGCGACGGGGGATCATGGGGCTACACCTTC. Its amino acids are CASSDGGSWGYTF.